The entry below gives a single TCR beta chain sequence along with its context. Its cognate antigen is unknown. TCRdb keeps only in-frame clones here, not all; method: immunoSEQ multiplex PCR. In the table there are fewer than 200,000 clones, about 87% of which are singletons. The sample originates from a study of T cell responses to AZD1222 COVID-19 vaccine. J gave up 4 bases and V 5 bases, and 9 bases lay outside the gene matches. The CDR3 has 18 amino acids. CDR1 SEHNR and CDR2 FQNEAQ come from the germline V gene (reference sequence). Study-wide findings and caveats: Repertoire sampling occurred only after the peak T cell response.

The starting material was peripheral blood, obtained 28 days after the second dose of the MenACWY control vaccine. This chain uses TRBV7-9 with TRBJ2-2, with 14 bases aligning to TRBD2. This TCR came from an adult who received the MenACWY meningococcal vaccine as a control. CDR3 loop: CASSAGTSGRVSTGELFF. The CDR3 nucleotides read TGTGCCAGCAGCGCCGGGACTAGCGGGAGAGTTAGCACCGGGGAGCTGTTTTTT.